The 8 T cell receptor beta chains reported below all come from one sample, sequenced in a study of response to subunit inactivated influenza vaccine (dated by TCRdb to the late 2010s). Library preparation employed RT-PCR. The listed sequencing device is Illumina HiSeq 2500. TCRdb reanalyzed the raw reads on its own, using fastp at Q25 for trimming and MiXCR for clone calling, and kept in-frame beta chains. CDR3 protein duplicates are merged, each entry listing the most common genes and DNA. The sample table records approximately 570,000 distinct CDR3 sequences; under 9% of these occur just once. The ten largest clones represent approximately 12% of the sample. Sequencing used PBMCs from blood, obtained around 25 months after vaccination. The source of these receptors is a man aged 50-75 years who received an inactivated influenza vaccine. Donor details come from another sample of the same person, matched by shared clones.

The chain combines TRBV18 with TRBJ2-1; D perhaps matches TRBD1 (6 bases). Trimming removed 5 bases at V and 4 bases at J, with 12 bases between. The germline gives CDR1 KGHSH, CDR2 LQKENI. The CDR3 totals 14 residues. As DNA, the CDR3 is TGTGCCAGCTCAACAGGGTATCCATACAATGAGCAGTTCTTC. Its translation is CASSTGYPYNEQFF.

The chain recombines TRBV7-3 with TRBJ2-3; D is possibly TRBD2 (6 bases). This CDR3 contains 16 residues. V dropped 5 bases and J dropped 1 base, with 16 bases sitting between them. Germline CDR1 is SGHTA and CDR2 is FQGTGA. CDR3 sequence (DNA): TGTGCCAGCAGCCCCCCCGGGGAGCGGGGCACAGATACGCAGTATTTT. It is translated as CASSPPGERGTDTQYF.

This sequence joins TRBV14 and TRBJ2-1; TRBD2 might be the D (6 bases). The length of the CDR3 is 13 residues. V dropped 3 bases and J dropped 6 bases, with 9 bases sitting between them. Germline-derived CDR1 and CDR2 are SGHDN and FVKESK. For the CDR3, the DNA is TGTGCCAGCAGCCATACCGGGGGCAATGAGCAGTTCTTC. Its protein product is CASSHTGGNEQFF.

The sample holds a few counts of this clonotype. This chain connects TRBV6-1 to TRBJ2-6; D is possibly TRBD2 (5 bases). Germline lookup yields CDR1 MNHNS and CDR2 SASEGT. Trimming removed 8 bases at V and 2 bases at J, with 16 bases between. The CDR3 covers 16 residues. CDR3 sequence: CASLRGSWAGANVLTF. The CDR3 DNA sequence: TGTGCCAGCCTCCGGGGTTCATGGGCTGGGGCCAACGTCCTGACTTTC.

V usage is TRBV19 and J usage is TRBJ1-3; unclear D gene. Trimming left V 3 bases short and J 8 bases short, with 14 bases between. In germline, CDR1 is LNHDA, CDR2 SQIVND (reference sequence). The length of the CDR3 is 14 residues. In nucleotides, the CDR3 is TGTGCCAGTAGTATCGGAGCCTCTATGGACACCATATATTTT. It specifies CASSIGASMDTIYF.

Regarding this clonotype: The junction does not match germline at one end; this may be a read error. This chain connects TRBV5-1 to TRBJ2-6; D is possibly TRBD1 (5 bases). CDR1 and CDR2 (germline): SGHRS, YFSETQ. The CDR3 covers 15 residues. CDR3 in amino acids: CASSLGDSGANVLTF. The DNA of the CDR3 is TGTGCCAGCAGCTTAGGGGACTCTGGGGCCAACGTCCTGACTTTC.

The chain carries TRBV2 and TRBJ2-6; D unresolved. The germline V gene encodes CDR1 SNHLY and CDR2 FYNNEI. CDR3 length: 15 amino acids. The ends were cut back, 4 bases at V and 0 bases at J, with 7 bases in the middle. The CDR3 sequence is CASSVGTSGANVLTF. CDR3 DNA sequence: TGTGCCAGCAGTGTAGGCACCTCTGGGGCCAACGTCCTGACTTTC.

This clonotype was counted between two and nine times. The chain is built from TRBV4-2 and TRBJ2-1; 9 bases are shared with TRBD2. V dropped 0 bases and J dropped 7; count of bases not matched to a gene: 10. CDR3 length equals 17 residues. Germline CDR1 LGHNA, CDR2 YNFKEQ. The CDR3 DNA reads TGTGCCAGCAGCCAAGAGGTCTCTAGCGGGAAAGGAAATGAGCAGTTCTTC. Translation: CASSQEVSSGKGNEQFF.